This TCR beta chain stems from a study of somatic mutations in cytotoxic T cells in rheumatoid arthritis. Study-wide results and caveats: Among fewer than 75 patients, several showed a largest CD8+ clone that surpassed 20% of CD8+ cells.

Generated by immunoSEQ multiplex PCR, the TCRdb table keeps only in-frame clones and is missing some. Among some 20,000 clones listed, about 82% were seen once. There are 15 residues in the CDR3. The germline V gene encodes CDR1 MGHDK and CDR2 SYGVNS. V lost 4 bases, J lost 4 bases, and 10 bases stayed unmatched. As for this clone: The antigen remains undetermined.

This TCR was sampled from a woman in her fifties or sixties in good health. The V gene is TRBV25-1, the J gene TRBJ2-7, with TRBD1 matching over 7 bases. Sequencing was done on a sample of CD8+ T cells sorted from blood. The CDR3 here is CASSGNRGWGYEQYF. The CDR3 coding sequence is TGTGCCAGCAGTGGTAACAGGGGCTGGGGGTACGAGCAGTACTTC.